The rows below give T cell receptor beta chains drawn from one sample of a study of OX40 agonist ivuxolimab in advanced cancers. Measured with immunoSEQ multiplex PCR; TCRdb has only the in-frame clones, and not every one. Here the sample spans around 25,000 clones, more than 80% being singletons. This specimen consisted of CD4+ or CD8+ T cells sorted from blood, obtained in a trial of the OX40 agonist ivuxolimab. These receptors originate from an adult with an advanced solid tumor such as melanoma, head and neck, liver or kidney cancer. Each CDR3 is given with its conserved first and last residue. The D gene is left open where the match is weak. The size entry is marked missing in some rows and otherwise reads once, few, many or a size class.

d_gene	j_gene	abundance	v_gene	CDR3nt	CDR3aa
TRBD1	TRBJ1-2	-	TRBV27	TGTGCCAGCAGTCCCCGGACAGGGAACTATGGCTACACCTTC	CASSPRTGNYGYTF
-	TRBJ2-7	-	TRBV10-2	TGCGCCAGCAGTGGTGGGGCTACCTACGAGCAGTACTTC	CASSGGATYEQYF
-	TRBJ2-7	-	TRBV6-6	TGTGCCAGCAGCCGTAACAGGGCCGAGCAGTACTTC	CASSRNRAEQYF
-	TRBJ2-3	once	TRBV9	TGTGCCAGCAGCGTAGAGTCTCACTCCCGCACAGATACGCAGTATTTT	CASSVESHSRTDTQYF
-	TRBJ2-7	-	TRBV7-9	TGTGCCAGCAGCTTAGAAGTAGGTGGGCCCTACGAGCAGTACTTC	CASSLEVGGPYEQYF
-	TRBJ1-6	once	TRBV2	TGTGCCAGCAGCTGGACGGATCCTGGGAATTCACCCCTCCACTTT	CASSWTDPGNSPLHF
-	TRBJ1-5	once	TRBV7-2	TGTGCCAGCAGCTTAGCATCTAATCAGCCCCAGCATTTT	CASSLASNQPQHF
-	TRBJ1-1	-	TRBV4-3	TGCGCCAGCAGCCAAGGGGCAGGGAGCACTGAAGCTTTCTTT	CASSQGAGSTEAFF
-	TRBJ2-2	-	TRBV7-2	TGTGCCAGCAGCCCAAAGATAGCGGTCGGGGAGCTGTTTTTT	CASSPKIAVGELFF
-	TRBJ2-1	-	TRBV11-2	TGTGCCAGCAGCTTAGACCACCTTCCCAATGAGCAGTTCTTC	CASSLDHLPNEQFF
TRBD2	TRBJ2-1	-	TRBV6-4	TGTGCCAGTAGTCACTCCAACGAGCGGGGGGACAATGAGCAGTTCTTC	CASSHSNERGDNEQFF
TRBD2	TRBJ2-3	-	TRBV5-5	TGTGCCAGCAGACGTCCCGGGACTAGCGGGGGGCATAGGTCGACAGATACGCAGTATTTT	CASRRPGTSGGHRSTDTQYF
-	TRBJ1-1	-	TRBV14	TGTGCCAGCAGCCAAGCCGGCCCGAACACTGAAGCTTTCTTT	CASSQAGPNTEAFF
-	TRBJ2-3	few	TRBV11-3	TGTGCCAGCAGCTCCCTTGGGGGGCAAGATACGCAGTATTTT	CASSSLGGQDTQYF
TRBD2	TRBJ2-5	-	TRBV5-1	TGCGCCAGCAGACTAGCGGGGATACAAGAGACCCAGTACTTC	CASRLAGIQETQYF
-	TRBJ1-5	few	TRBV7-9	TGTGCCAGCAGCCCGGGCGGGCCGAGTAATCAGCCCCAGCATTTT	CASSPGGPSNQPQHF
-	TRBJ2-2	few	TRBV2	TGTGCCACCCCTCGGGGGCTAGCGGCGGAGGGGGAGCTGTTTTTT	CATPRGLAAEGELFF
-	TRBJ1-5	-	TRBV30	TGTAAATTCCCCCCGGACGACAGGAGCAATCAGCCCCAGCATTTT	CKFPPDDRSNQPQHF
TRBD1	TRBJ1-1	-	TRBV5-6	TGTGCCAGCAGCCTTCCCAAGGGGGCCAACACTGAAGCTTTCTTT	CASSLPKGANTEAFF
TRBD2	TRBJ2-5	-	TRBV29-1	TGCAGCGCTGACCCCGGGACTAGCGGGAGAGAAGAGACCCAGTACTTC	CSADPGTSGREETQYF
-	TRBJ1-5	-	TRBV7-2	TGTGCCAGCAGCTTGGAAGGAGACAATCAGCCCCAGCATTTT	CASSLEGDNQPQHF
-	TRBJ1-1	-	TRBV5-4	TGTGCCAGCAGCTATGACAGGAACACTGAAGCTTTCTTT	CASSYDRNTEAFF
-	TRBJ2-6	-	TRBV4-3	TGCGCCAGCAGCCCCTCCCGGCCGGGGGCTGGGGCCAACGTCCTGACTTTC	CASSPSRPGAGANVLTF
-	TRBJ1-1	-	TRBV2	TGTGCCAGCATAGCTCCACTTGGTCGAACTGAAGCTTTCTTT	CASIAPLGRTEAFF
-	TRBJ1-1	-	TRBV5-6	TGTGCCAGCAGCTTGACAGTGAACACTGAAGCTTTCTTT	CASSLTVNTEAFF
-	TRBJ2-7	-	TRBV11-1	TGTGCCAGCAGCTTACGGAGAGGTTTTAACGAGCAGTACTTC	CASSLRRGFNEQYF